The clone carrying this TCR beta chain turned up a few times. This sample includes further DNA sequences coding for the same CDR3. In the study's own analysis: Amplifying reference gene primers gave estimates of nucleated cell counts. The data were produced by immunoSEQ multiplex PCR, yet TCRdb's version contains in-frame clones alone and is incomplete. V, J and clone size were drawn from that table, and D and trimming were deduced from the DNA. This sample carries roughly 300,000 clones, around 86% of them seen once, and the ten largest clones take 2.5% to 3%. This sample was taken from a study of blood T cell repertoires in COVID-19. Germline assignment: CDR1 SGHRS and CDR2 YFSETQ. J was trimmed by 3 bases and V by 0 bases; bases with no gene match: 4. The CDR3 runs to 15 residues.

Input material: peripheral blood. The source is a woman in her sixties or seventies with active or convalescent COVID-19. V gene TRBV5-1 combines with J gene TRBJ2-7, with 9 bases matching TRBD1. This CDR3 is CASSLGGQGLYEQYF. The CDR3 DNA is TGCGCCAGCAGCTTGGGGGGACAGGGACTCTACGAGCAGTACTTC.